Detailed here is one T cell receptor beta chain. As yet, its antigen is unknown. This sample stems from a study of cytomegalovirus exposure and HLA in healthy donors. V dropped 2 bases and J dropped 8 bases, with 19 bases sitting between them. Germline loops: CDR1 SGHDT, CDR2 YYEEEE. The CDR3 loop spans 15 amino acids. A roughly 120-subject validation cohort, separate from the approximately 610-subject first cohort, supplied the donors. Data came from immunoSEQ multiplex PCR; TCRdb stores just in-frame clones and leaves some out. This sample carries around 150,000 clones, approximately 84% of them seen once, and the ten largest clones take 10% to 13%. Study results and limitations: Listed as cytomegalovirus-associated were 150 or so TCR beta chains.

This chain uses TRBV5-6 with TRBJ1-2, with D unclear. This clonotype originated in a man in his thirties or forties in good health and CMV-seropositive. Sequenced material: PBMCs. The CDR3: CASSLGVGDLAGYTF. The CDR3, as DNA: TGTGCCAGCAGCTTAGGAGTTGGCGACTTAGCGGGCTACACCTTC.